The clone carrying this T cell receptor beta chain was seen only a few times. Its antigen is not identified. After expansion with viral peptide pools in the ViraFEST assay, antigen-specific CD4+ T cells were sequenced. Once cultured for more than nine days, the cells underwent separation to obtain CD4+ T cells. Prior SARS-CoV-2 infection was absent in the vaccine recipients, as shown by negative nucleocapsid antibodies. Cultures used more than 1.5 million PBMC per well, approximately 9.7 IU/ml IL-2 and about 10 ug/ml peptides. Half-medium replacement with IL-2 medium occurred on days 3 and 7. This record comes from a study of vaccination effects on CD4 cells after COVID-19. Overall study results and limits: There was only 1 of 255 vaccine-induced clones in healthy vaccinees that cross-reacted with common cold coronaviruses. Sampling in the study covered few convalescent patients and included no early post-infection timepoints.

The table came from immunoSEQ multiplex PCR; TCRdb's copy has only in-frame clones and leaves some out. The data hold about 52,000 clones, with 60% to 80% observed a single time. CDR3 length equals 15 residues. The V gene's germline CDR1 is MNHNY and CDR2 SVGAGI (reference sequence). V shed 7 bases, J shed 7 bases, and the junction held 9 bases outside the gene matches. Here the sequenced sample was CD4+ T cells from PBMCs cultured with HCoV-OC43 spike peptides, taken before COVID-19 vaccination. The subset was: HCoV-OC43 spike overlapping peptide pool stimulation. The chain couples TRBV6-6 to TRBJ2-2, with TRBD2 matching over 10 bases. The receptor was derived from a human donor who received a COVID-19 vaccine. DNA for the CDR3: TGTGCCAGCACCGCTACTAGCGGGGCGGTCGGGGAGCTGTTTTTT. Translation: CASTATSGAVGELFF.